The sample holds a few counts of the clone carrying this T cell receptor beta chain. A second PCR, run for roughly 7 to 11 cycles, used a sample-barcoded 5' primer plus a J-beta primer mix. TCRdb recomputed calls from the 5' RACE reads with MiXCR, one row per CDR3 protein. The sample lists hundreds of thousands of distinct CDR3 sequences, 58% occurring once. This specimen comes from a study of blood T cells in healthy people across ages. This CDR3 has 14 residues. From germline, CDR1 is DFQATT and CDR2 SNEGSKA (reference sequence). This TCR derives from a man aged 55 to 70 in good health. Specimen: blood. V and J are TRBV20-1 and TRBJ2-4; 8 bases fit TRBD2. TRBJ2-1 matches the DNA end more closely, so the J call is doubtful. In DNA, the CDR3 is TGCAGTGCTCTGTCCAGCGGGGGTCGTTATGAGCAGTTCTTC. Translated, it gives CSALSSGGRYEQFF.